The rows below give T cell receptor beta chains drawn from one sample of a study of T cells after posttransplantation cyclophosphamide. Clones were read by immunoSEQ multiplex PCR, and TCRdb kept only the in-frame ones, dropping some. The table has about 32,000 clones, roughly nine tenths seen once; the top ten hold approximately 0.1%. Sequencing input: naive CD4+ T cells sorted from blood. Source of these receptors: a man between 25 and 39 years old in good health and a related stem cell transplant donor. Each CDR3 is given with its conserved first and last residue. A D gene is named only where the DNA matches it firmly. A row's size may be missing; if present it is once, few, many or a size class.

clone_size: -; d_call: TRBD2; j_call: TRBJ2-5; v_call: TRBV6-1; cdr3_aa: CASSAYLAGGQETQYF; cdr3_nt: TGTGCCAGCAGTGCTTATCTAGCGGGGGGGCAAGAGACCCAGTACTTC
clone_size: -; d_call: TRBD1; j_call: TRBJ1-1; v_call: TRBV5-1; cdr3_aa: CASSWDRNTEAFF; cdr3_nt: TGCGCCAGCAGCTGGGACAGGAACACTGAAGCTTTCTTT
clone_size: -; d_call: TRBD2; j_call: TRBJ2-7; v_call: TRBV6-5; cdr3_aa: CASSTLSGASYEQYF; cdr3_nt: TGTGCCAGCAGTACCCTTAGCGGGGCCTCCTACGAGCAGTACTTC
clone_size: few; d_call: TRBD1; j_call: TRBJ2-7; v_call: TRBV4-3; cdr3_aa: CASSQTRTGPSYEQYF; cdr3_nt: TGCGCCAGCAGCCAAACTCGGACAGGTCCATCCTACGAGCAGTACTTC
clone_size: -; d_call: TRBD2; j_call: TRBJ2-3; v_call: TRBV9; cdr3_aa: CASSVTGTSGGSTDTQYF; cdr3_nt: TGTGCCAGCAGCGTAACGGGGACTAGCGGGGGGAGCACAGATACGCAGTATTTT
clone_size: -; d_call: -; j_call: TRBJ2-3; v_call: TRBV7-7; cdr3_aa: CASSLGGGAGDTQYF; cdr3_nt: TGTGCCAGCAGTTTAGGAGGGGGGGCAGGGGATACGCAGTATTTT
clone_size: -; d_call: -; j_call: TRBJ1-1; v_call: TRBV9; cdr3_aa: CASSAHIRGEAFF; cdr3_nt: TGTGCCAGCAGCGCGCACATCAGGGGTGAAGCTTTCTTT
clone_size: -; d_call: -; j_call: TRBJ1-5; v_call: TRBV28; cdr3_aa: CASSLQGKNQPQHF; cdr3_nt: TGTGCCAGCAGTTTACAGGGGAAGAATCAGCCCCAGCATTTT
clone_size: -; d_call: -; j_call: TRBJ2-7; v_call: TRBV21-1; cdr3_aa: CASSRPSYEQYF; cdr3_nt: TGTGCCAGCAGCAGGCCATCTTACGAGCAGTACTTC
clone_size: -; d_call: -; j_call: TRBJ2-1; v_call: TRBV2; cdr3_aa: CASRRGPAYNEQFF; cdr3_nt: TGTGCCAGCAGGCGGGGGCCCGCCTACAATGAGCAGTTCTTC
clone_size: -; d_call: TRBD1; j_call: TRBJ1-2; v_call: TRBV27; cdr3_aa: CASSSTWQGAVYGYIF; cdr3_nt: TGTGCCAGCAGTTCTACTTGGCAGGGGGCAGTCTATGGCTACATCTTC
clone_size: -; d_call: TRBD1; j_call: TRBJ2-3; v_call: TRBV28; cdr3_aa: CASIPHGVGQGAPSSTDTQYF; cdr3_nt: TGTGCCAGCATTCCCCATGGGGTCGGACAGGGGGCCCCATCAAGCACAGATACGCAGTATTTT
clone_size: few; d_call: TRBD1; j_call: TRBJ2-1; v_call: TRBV6-1; cdr3_aa: CASRHAGQGYNEQFF; cdr3_nt: TGTGCCAGCAGGCACGCCGGACAGGGTTACAATGAGCAGTTCTTC
clone_size: -; d_call: TRBD1; j_call: TRBJ1-2; v_call: TRBV29-1; cdr3_aa: CSVQYGTGFPNGYTF; cdr3_nt: TGCAGCGTTCAATACGGGACAGGATTTCCAAATGGCTACACCTTC
clone_size: -; d_call: -; j_call: TRBJ1-1; v_call: TRBV19; cdr3_aa: CASSIGPGVNTEAFF; cdr3_nt: TGTGCCAGTAGTATAGGGCCAGGGGTAAACACTGAAGCTTTCTTT
clone_size: -; d_call: -; j_call: TRBJ2-7; v_call: TRBV7-3; cdr3_aa: CASSKELTPFYEQYF; cdr3_nt: TGTGCCAGCAGCAAAGAACTTACGCCATTTTACGAGCAGTACTTC
clone_size: -; d_call: TRBD2; j_call: TRBJ2-3; v_call: TRBV7-3; cdr3_aa: CASSPSGGPGDTQYF; cdr3_nt: TGTGCCAGCAGCCCTAGCGGGGGGCCTGGAGATACGCAGTATTTT
clone_size: -; d_call: TRBD1; j_call: TRBJ1-6; v_call: TRBV5-4; cdr3_aa: CASSSQGARNSPLHF; cdr3_nt: TGTGCCAGCAGCTCGCAGGGGGCCAGGAATTCACCCCTCCACTTT
clone_size: -; d_call: -; j_call: TRBJ2-5; v_call: TRBV7-9; cdr3_aa: CASSLQRIQETQYF; cdr3_nt: TGTGCCAGCAGCTTACAGAGGATACAAGAGACCCAGTACTTC
clone_size: -; d_call: -; j_call: TRBJ2-7; v_call: TRBV5-6; cdr3_aa: CASSFTGFYEQYF; cdr3_nt: TGTGCCAGCAGCTTCACAGGGTTCTACGAGCAGTACTTC
clone_size: once; d_call: -; j_call: TRBJ1-5; v_call: TRBV4-1; cdr3_aa: CASSQRTNQPQHF; cdr3_nt: TGCGCCAGCAGCCAACGAACAAATCAGCCCCAGCATTTT
clone_size: -; d_call: -; j_call: TRBJ2-4; v_call: TRBV5-6; cdr3_aa: CASSHRVGVAKNIQYF; cdr3_nt: TGTGCCAGCAGCCACAGGGTGGGGGTGGCCAAAAACATTCAGTACTTC
clone_size: -; d_call: TRBD1; j_call: TRBJ1-2; v_call: TRBV9; cdr3_aa: CASSVGTGPNYGYTF; cdr3_nt: TGTGCCAGCAGCGTAGGGACAGGACCTAACTATGGCTACACCTTC
clone_size: -; d_call: TRBD2; j_call: TRBJ2-7; v_call: TRBV19; cdr3_aa: CASSIRGLEHEQYF; cdr3_nt: TGTGCCAGTAGTATAAGGGGACTAGAACACGAGCAGTACTTC
clone_size: -; d_call: -; j_call: TRBJ2-1; v_call: TRBV29-1; cdr3_aa: CSVGRPYSPYNEQFF; cdr3_nt: TGCAGCGTTGGACGACCGTATAGCCCCTACAATGAGCAGTTCTTC
clone_size: -; d_call: -; j_call: TRBJ2-3; v_call: TRBV6-5; cdr3_aa: CASSYGAVGDTQYF; cdr3_nt: TGTGCCAGCAGTTACGGGGCGGTTGGCGATACGCAGTATTTT
clone_size: -; d_call: -; j_call: TRBJ2-6; v_call: TRBV19; cdr3_aa: CASSIYASSGANVLTF; cdr3_nt: TGTGCCAGTAGTATCTACGCCTCCTCTGGGGCCAACGTCCTGACTTTC
clone_size: -; d_call: TRBD1; j_call: TRBJ1-1; v_call: TRBV6-5; cdr3_aa: CASRRTGVMSTEAFF; cdr3_nt: TGTGCCAGCAGGCGGACAGGGGTGATGAGCACTGAAGCTTTCTTT
clone_size: once; d_call: -; j_call: TRBJ2-2; v_call: TRBV10-3; cdr3_aa: CASQERLGTGELFF; cdr3_nt: TGTGCCTCCCAGGAAAGGTTAGGCACCGGGGAGCTGTTTTTT
clone_size: -; d_call: TRBD1; j_call: TRBJ1-5; v_call: TRBV9; cdr3_aa: CASGQGHQPQHF; cdr3_nt: TGTGCCAGCGGACAGGGCCATCAGCCCCAGCATTTT
clone_size: -; d_call: TRBD1; j_call: TRBJ1-3; v_call: TRBV4-1; cdr3_aa: CASSQGTGGNTIYF; cdr3_nt: TGCGCCAGCAGCCAAGGGACAGGGGGAAACACCATATATTTT
clone_size: -; d_call: TRBD1; j_call: TRBJ1-1; v_call: TRBV13; cdr3_aa: CASSTTGKNTEAFF; cdr3_nt: TGTGCCAGCAGCACGACAGGGAAGAACACTGAAGCTTTCTTT
clone_size: -; d_call: TRBD1; j_call: TRBJ1-1; v_call: TRBV27; cdr3_aa: CASSHRGQNTEAFF; cdr3_nt: TGTGCCAGCAGTCACAGGGGACAGAACACTGAAGCTTTCTTT
clone_size: -; d_call: -; j_call: TRBJ2-2; v_call: TRBV5-1; cdr3_aa: CASSLVVGELFF; cdr3_nt: TGCGCCAGCAGCTTGGTCGTCGGGGAGCTGTTTTTT
clone_size: -; d_call: TRBD1; j_call: TRBJ1-1; v_call: TRBV29-1; cdr3_aa: CSARTGANTEAFF; cdr3_nt: TGCAGCGCACGCACAGGGGCGAACACTGAAGCTTTCTTT
clone_size: -; d_call: -; j_call: TRBJ1-5; v_call: TRBV27; cdr3_aa: CASSYQGSNQPQHF; cdr3_nt: TGTGCCAGCAGTTACCAGGGTAGCAATCAGCCCCAGCATTTT
clone_size: -; d_call: TRBD1; j_call: TRBJ2-7; v_call: TRBV19; cdr3_aa: CASSIAMIRDSRYEQYF; cdr3_nt: TGTGCCAGTAGTATAGCCATGATCCGGGACAGTCGCTACGAGCAGTACTTC
clone_size: once; d_call: TRBD1; j_call: TRBJ2-7; v_call: TRBV28; cdr3_aa: CASRGQGDPYEQYF; cdr3_nt: TGTGCCAGCAGAGGACAGGGGGATCCCTACGAGCAGTACTTC
clone_size: -; d_call: -; j_call: TRBJ2-2; v_call: TRBV5-1; cdr3_aa: CASSLEGLTGELFF; cdr3_nt: TGCGCCAGCAGCTTGGAGGGGTTAACCGGGGAGCTGTTTTTT
clone_size: -; d_call: TRBD1; j_call: TRBJ1-2; v_call: TRBV7-8; cdr3_aa: CASSIARGLNYGYTF; cdr3_nt: TGTGCCAGCAGTATAGCCAGGGGGCTGAACTATGGCTACACCTTC
clone_size: -; d_call: TRBD1; j_call: TRBJ2-1; v_call: TRBV5-1; cdr3_aa: CASSLSQGASEQFF; cdr3_nt: TGCGCCAGCAGCTTGTCCCAGGGGGCGAGTGAGCAGTTCTTC
clone_size: -; d_call: -; j_call: TRBJ2-5; v_call: TRBV9; cdr3_aa: CASSVEGGRETQYF; cdr3_nt: TGTGCCAGCAGCGTAGAAGGAGGGAGAGAGACCCAGTACTTC
clone_size: -; d_call: -; j_call: TRBJ2-3; v_call: TRBV5-1; cdr3_aa: CASSLGRGGDTQYF; cdr3_nt: TGCGCCAGCAGCTTAGGGCGGGGAGGAGATACGCAGTATTTT
clone_size: -; d_call: TRBD1; j_call: TRBJ2-3; v_call: TRBV5-1; cdr3_aa: CASSPHGQGTSTDTQYF; cdr3_nt: TGCGCCAGCAGCCCCCATGGACAGGGGACTAGCACAGATACGCAGTATTTT
clone_size: -; d_call: -; j_call: TRBJ2-3; v_call: TRBV5-8; cdr3_aa: CASSVDWGGTDTQYF; cdr3_nt: TGTGCCAGCAGCGTAGACTGGGGAGGCACAGATACGCAGTATTTT
clone_size: -; d_call: TRBD2; j_call: TRBJ2-1; v_call: TRBV2; cdr3_aa: CASGQRGVFYNEQFF; cdr3_nt: TGTGCCAGCGGGCAGCGGGGGGTCTTCTACAATGAGCAGTTCTTC
clone_size: -; d_call: -; j_call: TRBJ2-2; v_call: TRBV6-7; cdr3_aa: CASSWRGSGELFF; cdr3_nt: TGTGCCAGCAGTTGGAGGGGCTCCGGGGAGCTGTTTTTT
clone_size: -; d_call: -; j_call: TRBJ1-4; v_call: TRBV10-2; cdr3_aa: CASSDPGGNEKLFF; cdr3_nt: TGCGCCAGCAGTGACCCCGGGGGTAATGAAAAACTGTTTTTT
clone_size: -; d_call: -; j_call: TRBJ2-1; v_call: TRBV29-1; cdr3_aa: CSVEGRWEQFF; cdr3_nt: TGCAGCGTTGAAGGCCGGTGGGAGCAGTTCTTC